The clone carrying this TCR beta chain was picked up many times. Each CDR3 protein is one row after TCRdb ran MiXCR on the RT-PCR reads. The repertoire includes more than 450,000 distinct CDR3 sequences, about 11% of them detected once, and 9.5% to 11% sits in the top ten. CDR1 is SGHRS and CDR2 is YFSETQ in the germline V gene. The CDR3 totals 12 residues. V was pared by 4 bases and J by 8 bases, with 3 bases of the junction left unmatched. This sample was included in a study of response to subunit inactivated influenza vaccine. Separately, the same data were catalogued under a study of T cells expressing NK-cell markers. Per that paper: Researchers built TCR beta cDNA using 5'RACE template switching with UMIs. Sorted T-cell subsets CD3+CD56+NKG2C+, CD3+CD56+NKG2C- and CD3+CD56-NKG2C+ were TCR beta-sequenced. One of the eight sequenced donors was seronegative, whereas the other seven were HCMV-seropositive. Dominant NKG2C+ clonotypes in roughly six donors made up about 1.0-7.0% of CD8+ T cells. Four of the donors also had these clonotypes leading their CD3+CD56-NKG2C+ fraction.

J is TRBJ2-1 and V is TRBV5-1; 7 bases align to TRBD1. Source: PBMCs from blood, taken on the day of vaccination. The sequence was obtained from a man aged 50 to 60 who received an inactivated influenza vaccine. The CDR3 DNA reads as TGCGCCAGCAGCAGACAGGGAGATGAGCAGTTCTTC. Amino acids: CASSRQGDEQFF.